The following is a T cell receptor (beta chain) sequence with its context. Its specific antigen is unknown. Base qualities are not at hand, and no much larger clone is one base apart. In the ViraFEST assay, PBMC were stimulated with viral peptide pools, and antigen-specific CD4+ T cell clonotypes were then identified by expansion using TCR sequencing. After less than eleven days of culture, CD4+ T cells were isolated with the EasySep CD4+ T cell isolation kit. PCR-confirmed SARS-CoV-2 infection had occurred in convalescent patients between March and December 2020, before the Alpha, Beta and Delta variants emerged in the United States. About 2.1 million PBMC per well were cultured with 8.5 to 10 ug/ml peptides in IMDM containing around 5% human AB serum, around 10 IU/ml IL-2 and gentamicin. On days 3 and 7, half of the culture medium was replaced with fresh IL-2-containing medium. Unless noted otherwise, every peptide stimulation condition was cultured in triplicate wells. Using Ficoll-Paque Plus gradient centrifugation, PBMC were separated from whole blood and then either used fresh or cryopreserved at -140C. The spike proteins of SARS-CoV-2 and of the common cold coronaviruses HCoV-NL63, HCoV-OC43 and HCoV-229E were spanned by overlapping peptide pools. Genomic DNA was extracted from cultured CD4+ T cells with the QIAamp micro DNA kit.

Library preparation employed the immunoSEQ multiplex PCR assay. DNA from the CD4+ T cells that had been cultured and isolated underwent TCR beta CDR3 sequencing. In the source study's methods: The analysis removed non-productive TCR sequences, trimmed reads to the CDR3 region, and retained only CDR3s that were 7 or more amino acids long. Antigen-specific clonotypes were identified using the MANAFEST web app by comparison of expansion in peptide wells against reference cultures. To be called positive, a clone needed expansion at FDR<0.05 compared with the reference and with all other wells, an odds ratio greater than 5, and a frequency greater than 0.1% in two replicate wells. Cross-reactive clonotypes were defined as significantly expanded in SARS-CoV-2 spike wells and in at least one common cold coronavirus spike condition. CDR3 similarity was assessed by Levenshtein distance using the stringdist R package, and unrooted trees were constructed with ape in R 3.6.1. TCRdb stores this immuneACCESS table with in-frame sequences only. Part of the clones is absent; in the studies checked, under half of the shortfall reflects unresolved V genes, and no reason is known for the rest. The D gene and trimming were derived from the DNA, and the V and J assignments and clone size from that table. The sample records about 20,000 clones, around 76% of which are singletons. Roughly 15% of the sample goes to the ten largest clones.

The sample belongs to a study of vaccination effects on CD4 cells after COVID-19 (dated 2022 in TCRdb). Background for the entire study: Participants received two doses of either the BNT162b2 or the mRNA-1273 mRNA SARS-CoV-2 vaccine. Pre-vaccine samples from two convalescent patients were drawn 16 days and one week before the first dose, 142 and 148 days after COVID-19 diagnosis. SARS-CoV-2 spike-specific CD4+ TCR repertoires were compared before and after mRNA vaccination in COVID-19 convalescent patients and in infection-naive vaccine recipients. The full study included 10 COVID-19 convalescent patients and several SARS-CoV-2-naive healthy vaccine recipients. Cultures from other donors in the study were sequenced with the Oncomine TCR Beta short-read assay on an Illumina iSeq 100.

What the research found in general, with its limitations: Clones induced by infection and clones induced by vaccination both contracted markedly at late timepoints after vaccination, which fits with T cell responses waning over time. For convalescent patients, new clones induced by the vaccine made up most of the post-vaccine spike-reactive repertoire, and these new clones were largely distinct from the clones induced by infection. Only a small number of convalescent patients were included, and no early post-infection timepoints were available, which limited the study.

This specimen consisted of CD4+ T cells from PBMCs cultured with SARS-CoV-2 spike peptides, obtained before COVID-19 vaccination. The sample's cell subset or site label is to be understood as: SARS-CoV-2 spike overlapping peptide pool stimulation. The TCR originated in a human donor who had a prior SARS-CoV-2 infection.

In nucleotide form, the sequence is TGTGCCAGTAGGGCGGAGGTGACTCACTCTTACGAGCAGTACTTC. Translated, this gives CASRAEVTHSYEQYF. Here the chain combines TRBV19 and TRBJ2-7; tentative D gene TRBD2, with 5 bases matching. The V and J ends are trimmed by 6 bases and 4 bases, leaving 19 bases between them. The CDR3 sequence holds 15 residues, the cysteine and phenylalanine included. CDR3 DNA is the only sequence kept; it has 45 bases, read in frame from the first base. Based on the germline V gene (reference sequence), the CDR1 and CDR2 sequences are LNHDA and SQIVND.